Reported below is one TCR beta chain. The sample comes from a study of OX40 agonist ivuxolimab in advanced cancers. There are 11 residues in the CDR3. Trimming shortened V by 2 bases and J by 12 bases, and 7 bases separated the two germline ends. Germline-derived CDR1 and CDR2 are SNHLY and FYNNEI. Clones were read by immunoSEQ multiplex PCR, and TCRdb kept only the in-frame ones, dropping some. This table holds 31,000 or so clones, roughly 89% found once. The V call is TRBV2, the J call TRBJ1-4; no reliable D call. The material was CD4+ or CD8+ T cells sorted from blood, obtained in a trial of the OX40 agonist ivuxolimab. This sequence was found in an adult with an advanced solid tumor such as melanoma, head and neck, liver or kidney cancer. This chain's CDR3 is CASSEIGELFF. The DNA for the CDR3 is TGTGCCAGCAGTGAAATCGGGGAACTGTTTTTT. The full variable domain, in which reference TRBV2 and TRBJ1-4 provide the parts outside the CDR3, is EPEVTQTPSHQVTQMGQEVILRCVPISNHLYFYWYRQILGQKVEFLVSFYNNEISEKSEIFDDQFSVERPDGSNFTLKIRSTKLEDSAMYFCASSEIGELFFGSGTQLSVL.